The rows below give T cell receptor beta chains drawn from one sample of a study of CD8+ T cells in alopecia areata. The data were produced by immunoSEQ multiplex PCR, yet TCRdb's version contains in-frame clones alone and is incomplete. Among approximately 100,000 clones listed, roughly 60% were seen once. The sequenced sample was CD8+ T cells sorted from blood, obtained at approximately week 60, from a patient treated with tofacitinib. The source of these receptors is a human donor with alopecia areata. The CDR3 runs from the conserved cysteine through the conserved F or W. A D gene is named only where the DNA matches it firmly. Size tells how often a clone was seen (once, few, many) or the class of an expanded clone, and some rows leave it out.

size	V	D	J	CDR3	DNA
NA	TRBV9	TRBD2	TRBJ2-4	CASSPRGGLDQNIQYF	TGTGCCAGCAGCCCGCGGGGGGGCCTGGATCAAAACATTCAGTACTTC
NA	TRBV6-5	NA	TRBJ2-7	CASSNRQYPYEQYF	TGTGCCAGCAGTAATCGACAGTATCCCTACGAGCAGTACTTC
few	TRBV15	NA	TRBJ2-2	CATSRDRWGVAGELFF	TGTGCCACCAGCAGAGACCGGTGGGGGGTCGCCGGGGAGCTGTTTTTT
NA	TRBV27	TRBD1	TRBJ1-6	CASSNGTAQPLHF	TGTGCCAGCTCTAATGGGACAGCCCAACCCCTCCACTTT
once	TRBV5-1	NA	TRBJ1-1	CASHSPNTEAFF	TGCGCTTCGCACAGTCCGAACACTGAAGCTTTCTTT
few	TRBV25-1	TRBD2	TRBJ2-5	CASSEYYSGGTHGTQYF	TGTGCCAGCAGTGAATATTACAGCGGGGGGACCCATGGGACCCAGTACTTC
NA	TRBV14	TRBD1	TRBJ1-2	CASSRYRGEGYTF	TGTGCCAGCAGCCGGTACAGGGGAGAAGGCTACACCTTC
NA	TRBV9	NA	TRBJ2-7	CASSPWDPPSYEQYF	TGTGCCAGCAGCCCGTGGGACCCTCCCTCCTACGAGCAGTACTTC
few	TRBV7-2	NA	TRBJ2-7	CASSYPRQLNEQYF	TGTGCCAGCAGCTATCCCCGACAGTTGAACGAGCAGTACTTC
NA	TRBV20-1	NA	TRBJ1-4	CSPLKEKLFF	TGCAGTCCCCTAAAGGAAAAACTGTTTTTT
NA	TRBV25-1	NA	TRBJ1-2	CASRMDGGPLNYGYTF	TGTGCCAGCAGGATGGACGGAGGGCCTCTTAACTATGGCTACACCTTC
NA	TRBV7-9	NA	TRBJ2-1	CASSSGLSYNEQFF	TGTGCCAGCAGCTCTGGGTTATCCTACAATGAGCAGTTCTTC
NA	TRBV13	NA	TRBJ1-1	CASSEGGLTEAFF	TGTGCCAGCAGCGAGGGGGGGCTGACTGAAGCTTTCTTT
NA	TRBV7-2	NA	TRBJ2-6	CASSLNIGPLSSGANVLTF	TGTGCCAGCAGCTTAAACATCGGCCCCTTAAGCTCTGGGGCCAACGTCCTGACTTTC
NA	TRBV9	TRBD2	TRBJ2-3	CASSGRLAGDPHF	TGTGCCAGCAGCGGAAGACTAGCGGGGGATCCGCATTTT
NA	TRBV10-3	NA	TRBJ2-2	CAISEPDRSTGELFF	TGTGCCATCAGTGAGCCCGACAGGAGCACCGGGGAGCTGTTTTTT
once	TRBV7-6	TRBD2	TRBJ2-1	CASSPYRTGPLPSGDFNEQFF	TGTGCCAGCAGCCCCTACCGTACGGGGCCCTTACCTAGCGGGGACTTCAATGAGCAGTTCTTC
few	TRBV5-1	NA	TRBJ1-6	CASSLASWTNNNSPLHF	TGCGCCAGCAGCTTAGCCTCGTGGACAAATAATAATTCACCCCTCCACTTT
few	TRBV7-2	TRBD1	TRBJ1-2	CASSSGQGNRRVYGYTF	TGTGCCAGCAGCTCCGGACAGGGCAATCGGAGGGTTTATGGCTACACCTTC
NA	TRBV28	NA	TRBJ2-7	CASTGGNYEQYF	TGTGCCAGCACCGGGGGCAATTACGAGCAGTACTTC
NA	TRBV5-1	NA	TRBJ2-1	CASISGYEQFF	TGCGCCAGCATATCAGGGTATGAGCAGTTCTTC
NA	TRBV4-1	NA	TRBJ2-3	CASSLLAAGSTDTQYF	TGCGCCAGCAGCCTTCTAGCTGCGGGGAGCACAGATACGCAGTATTTT
few	TRBV25-1	NA	TRBJ1-5	CASSEYSLNQPQHF	TGTGCCAGCAGTGAATACAGTTTGAATCAGCCCCAGCATTTT
NA	TRBV12-5	NA	TRBJ1-5	CASGLVGDRPQHF	TGTGCTAGTGGTTTGGTAGGGGACCGCCCCCAGCATTTT
few	TRBV5-1	TRBD2	TRBJ2-7	CASKRGDLEQYF	TGCGCCAGCAAGCGGGGGGATCTCGAGCAGTACTTC
NA	TRBV9	NA	TRBJ1-1	CASSASVGMNTEAFF	TGTGCCAGCAGCGCATCAGTAGGAATGAACACTGAAGCTTTCTTT
few	TRBV7-9	NA	TRBJ1-3	CASSPQGNTIYF	TGTGCCAGCAGCCCACAAGGAAACACCATATATTTT
NA	TRBV29-1	NA	TRBJ2-7	CSVELGFGYEQYF	TGCAGCGTTGAACTCGGATTTGGCTACGAGCAGTACTTC
NA	TRBV11-2	TRBD1	TRBJ2-7	CASSLYPTGGYEQYF	TGTGCCAGCAGCTTGTACCCGACAGGGGGCTACGAGCAGTACTTC
few	TRBV5-1	TRBD1	TRBJ1-2	CASRESGTGNYGYTF	TGCGCCAGCAGAGAATCCGGGACAGGGAACTATGGCTACACCTTC
NA	TRBV2	NA	TRBJ2-2	CASATVENTGELFF	TGTGCCAGCGCGACGGTCGAGAACACCGGGGAGCTGTTTTTT
NA	TRBV5-1	NA	TRBJ2-1	CASQRDYNEQFF	TGCGCCAGCCAAAGGGACTACAATGAGCAGTTCTTC
NA	TRBV29-1	NA	TRBJ1-1	CSVVGAGRGTEAFF	TGCAGCGTTGTTGGGGCGGGGCGGGGCACTGAAGCTTTCTTT
NA	TRBV6-9	NA	TRBJ1-5	CASSWPRTPSQPQHF	TGTGCCAGCAGTTGGCCCCGGACGCCGTCTCAGCCCCAGCATTTT
NA	TRBV30	TRBD1	TRBJ1-2	CAWNRGTGANYGYTF	TGTGCCTGGAATAGAGGGACAGGGGCCAACTATGGCTACACCTTC
once	TRBV9	TRBD1	TRBJ2-2	CASSVRDRGSTGELFF	TGTGCCAGCAGCGTTCGGGACAGGGGAAGTACCGGGGAGCTGTTTTTT
NA	TRBV6-6	NA	TRBJ1-4	CASSYTGATNEKLFF	TGTGCCAGCAGTTACACAGGTGCAACTAATGAAAAACTGTTTTTT
NA	TRBV30	NA	TRBJ2-5	CAWSADSQETQYF	TGTGCCTGGAGTGCTGACAGCCAAGAGACCCAGTACTTC
NA	TRBV4-1	NA	TRBJ1-2	CASSQGGQSYGYTF	TGCGCCAGCAGCCAAGGGGGCCAGTCCTATGGCTACACCTTC
NA	TRBV7-9	TRBD2	TRBJ2-3	CASSSRTSGGNTQYF	TGTGCCAGCAGCTCGCGGACTAGCGGGGGGAATACGCAGTATTTT
NA	TRBV30	NA	TRBJ2-7	CAWSGAGQGFYEQYF	TGTGCCTGGAGTGGGGCGGGACAAGGCTTCTACGAGCAGTACTTC
few	TRBV4-1	NA	TRBJ1-4	CASSQAGLRDEKLFF	TGCGCCAGCAGCCAAGCGGGACTAAGGGATGAAAAACTGTTTTTT
NA	TRBV25-1	NA	TRBJ1-6	CASSERQEIAPLHF	TGTGCCAGCAGTGAACGGCAGGAGATAGCACCCCTCCACTTT
NA	TRBV15	TRBD1	TRBJ2-5	CATSIGQGRQGTQYF	TGTGCCACCAGCATCGGACAGGGGCGGCAAGGGACCCAGTACTTC
NA	TRBV5-1	NA	TRBJ2-7	CASSLGHEQYF	TGCGCCAGCAGCTTGGGCCACGAGCAGTACTTC